The 2 T cell receptor beta chains below come from one sample, sequenced in a study of early T cells in non-severe SARS-CoV-2 infection. One entry per CDR3 protein, called by TCRdb with MiXCR from the 5' RACE reads. The table records 86,000 or so distinct CDR3 sequences, 11% to 15% of them present only once. The sequenced sample consisted of whole blood. The source is an adult who was a healthcare worker with PCR-confirmed SARS-CoV-2 infection or an uninfected control (not recorded which).

This clonotype has only a few counts. The CDR3 spells CSASRQAYGYTF. CDR3 sequence (DNA): TGCAGTGCTTCGCGGCAGGCCTATGGCTACACCTTC. The chain recombines TRBV20-1 with TRBJ1-2; no clear D. CDR1 is DFQATT, CDR2 SNEGSKA, per germline (reference sequence). This CDR3 region has 12 residues. V lost 5 bases to trimming and J lost 4 bases, with 11 bases between them.

This clonotype was picked up many times. V and J are TRBV29-1 and TRBJ2-3; D uncertain. The CDR3 covers 13 residues. Per the germline V gene, CDR1 is SQVTM and CDR2 is ANQGSEA. V shed 2 bases and J shed 3 bases, with 9 bases lying between them. The CDR3 loop reads CSVEPQFTDTQYF. CDR3 coding DNA: TGCAGCGTTGAACCACAGTTTACAGATACGCAGTATTTT.